This record concerns one T cell receptor beta chain sequence. The antigen remains unidentified. A junction boundary mismatches the germline segment, possibly from a read error. CDR3 length: 18 residues. Germline CDR1 is SGHRS and CDR2 is YFSETQ. These data are taken from a study of cytomegalovirus exposure and HLA in healthy donors. The study's findings and limits: When a later analysis was performed, an Asian-associated ancestry cluster reportedly had fewer N-insertions than the roughly 640-donor mean.

Primers for the PCR totalled 60 Vbeta and 13 Jbeta. Method: immunoSEQ multiplex PCR; TCRdb's copy keeps in-frame clones and lacks some. This sample has some 170,000 clones, with over 75% found just once. The chain uses TRBV5-1 and TRBJ2-6, with 10 nucleotides matching TRBD1. The receptor was derived from a man aged 40-55 years in good health and CMV-seropositive. What was sequenced was PBMCs. CDR3 coding DNA: TGCGCCAGCAGCTTATTGACAGGGGGCGCAGCTGGGGCCAACGGCCTGACTTTC. Its protein is CASSLLTGGAAGANGLTF.